What follows is one T cell receptor beta chain and its context. Its antigen is currently not known. Base qualities are missing; no much larger clone stands one base away. The library was generated by the immunoSEQ multiplex PCR assay. The table comes from immuneACCESS by way of TCRdb, which keeps in-frame sequences with V and J called. Part of the clones is missing from these tables; in studies checked, under half for an unresolved V gene and the rest for unknown reasons. In this sample the table shows 50,000 to 65,000 clones, less than 95% of which occur a single time. The top ten clonotypes cover approximately 5.8% of the sample. The sample is drawn from a study of T cell changes during pregnancy in multiple sclerosis (dated by TCRdb to about 2019). Regarding the research as a whole: In women with multiple sclerosis, the researchers looked at how the T cell repertoire shifted as pregnancy progressed.

Here V drops 0 bases and J drops 2 bases, and the junction holds 7 bases not matched to any gene. The germline V gene (reference sequence) gives CDR1 as GTSNPN and CDR2 as SVGIG. From the cysteine up to the phenylalanine, the CDR3 has a length of 15 residues. Here the CDR3 DNA is all that survives: 45 bases in frame from base 1. Sample: peripheral blood, taken in the third trimester of pregnancy. The clonotype was recovered from a female donor in good health, enrolled as a control in a pregnancy study. The receptor chain draws on TRBV30 and TRBJ2-7; TRBD2 matches 7 bases in the middle. The nucleotide sequence is TGTGCCTGGAGTGTACGGGGCGGGGGTACCTACGAGCAGTACTTC. Its product reads: CAWSVRGGGTYEQYF.